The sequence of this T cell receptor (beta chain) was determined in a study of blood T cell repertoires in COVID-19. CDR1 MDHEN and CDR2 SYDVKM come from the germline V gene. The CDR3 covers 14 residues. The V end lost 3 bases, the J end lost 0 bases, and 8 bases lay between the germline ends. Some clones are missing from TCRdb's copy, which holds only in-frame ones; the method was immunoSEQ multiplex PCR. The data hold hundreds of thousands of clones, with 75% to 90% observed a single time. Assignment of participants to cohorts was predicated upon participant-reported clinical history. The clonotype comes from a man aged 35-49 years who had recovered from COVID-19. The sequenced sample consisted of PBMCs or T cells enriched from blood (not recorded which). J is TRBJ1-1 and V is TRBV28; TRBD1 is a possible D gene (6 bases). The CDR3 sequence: CASSFRGLNTEAFF. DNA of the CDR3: TGTGCCAGCAGTTTCAGGGGTTTGAACACTGAAGCTTTCTTT. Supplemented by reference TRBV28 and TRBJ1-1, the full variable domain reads DVKVTQSSRYLVKRTGEKVFLECVQDMDHENMFWYRQDPGLGLRLIYFSYDVKMKEKGDIPEGYSVSREKKERFSLILESASTNQTSMYLCASSFRGLNTEAFFGQGTRLTVV.